A single sample is the source of the 16 T cell receptor beta chains below, sequenced in a study of blood T cell repertoires in COVID-19. Here immunoSEQ multiplex PCR was the method, and the copy in TCRdb shows in-frame clones only, minus some. The data show just over 150,000 clones, around 82% seen once. Source material: peripheral blood. Every receptor here comes from a woman aged 40 to 50 with COVID-19, enrolled during active disease.

Only one count was recorded for this clone. The rearrangement joins TRBV12-3 or TRBV12-4 to TRBJ1-1, with D hard to call. This CDR3 comprises 12 residues. V lost 5 bases, J lost 4 bases, and 8 bases lay in between. The CDR3 nucleotides are TGTGCCAGCAGTCCAGAGGGCACTGAAGCTTTCTTT. Translated, it gives CASSPEGTEAFF.

The chain has TRBV18 and TRBJ1-2; D is undetermined. V was trimmed by 3 bases and J by 2 bases, leaving 13 bases between them. Germline V CDR1 and CDR2: KGHSH, LQKENI. The CDR3 sequence is 15 residues long. The CDR3 nucleotides read TGTGCCAGCTCACCCACCCGAGGAGGGAACTATGGCTACACCTTC. It codes for CASSPTRGGNYGYTF. Supplemented by reference TRBV18 and TRBJ1-2, the full variable domain reads NAGVMQNPRHLVRRRGQEARLRCSPMKGHSHVYWYRQLPEEGLKFMVYLQKENIIDESGMPKERFSAEFPKEGPSILRIQQVVRGDSAAYFCASSPTRGGNYGYTFGSGTRLTVV.

The rearrangement links TRBV29-1 to TRBJ2-3; possible D gene TRBD2, 5 bases. Germline assignment: CDR1 SQVTM and CDR2 ANQGSEA. This CDR3 has 11 residues. The ends were cut back, 5 bases at V and 4 bases at J, with 7 bases in the middle. This CDR3 reads CSVPLADTQYF. The CDR3 nucleotides read TGCAGCGTTCCACTAGCAGATACGCAGTATTTT.

The V gene is TRBV6-5, the J gene TRBJ1-4; TRBD1 matches 8 bases. This CDR3 has 15 residues. Trimming took 5 bases from V and 8 from J; bases not matched to a gene: 10. Germline CDR1 is MNHEY and CDR2 is SVGAGI. The CDR3: CASSPYDRGKEKLFF. CDR3 coding DNA: TGTGCCAGCAGTCCCTACGACAGGGGCAAGGAAAAACTGTTTTTT.

The V and J genes are TRBV27 and TRBJ2-4; no clear D. CDR1 and CDR2 from the germline V gene are MNHEY and SMNVEV (reference sequence). The ends were cut back, 5 bases at V and 1 base at J, with 18 bases in the middle. This CDR3 has 17 amino acids. In DNA form, the CDR3 reads TGTGCCAGCAGTCCCCGTTACCTAGGTTTGGCCAAAAACATTCAGTACTTC. This gives the protein CASSPRYLGLAKNIQYF.

The rearrangement joins TRBV7-2 to TRBJ1-2; D is uncertain. Trimming took 1 base from V and 4 from J, leaving 4 bases between them. Per germline, CDR1 SGHTA and CDR2 FQGNSA. The CDR3 has 12 residues. CDR3 sequence reads: CASSLGPYGYTF. The CDR3 DNA follows: TGTGCCAGCAGCTTAGGGCCCTATGGCTACACCTTC.

The gene calls are TRBV13 and TRBJ2-1; TRBD1 agrees at 8 bases. V shed 7 bases and J 0 bases; nucleotides not matched to a gene: 5. This CDR3 is 15 amino acids long. CDR1 PRHDT and CDR2 FYEKMQ come from the germline V gene (reference sequence). The CDR3 reads CASTLDRGSYNEQFF. For the CDR3, the DNA is TGTGCCAGCACCCTCGACAGGGGCTCCTACAATGAGCAGTTCTTC.

This sequence joins TRBV9 and TRBJ1-2; 8 positions match TRBD1. This CDR3 region has 14 residues. V shed 4 bases, J shed 8 bases, and the junction held 10 bases outside the gene matches. The germline V gene has CDR1 SGDLS and CDR2 YYNGEE. CDR3 loop: CASSSDRGWLGYTF. For the CDR3, the DNA is TGTGCCAGCAGCTCCGACAGGGGTTGGTTGGGCTACACCTTC.

The rearrangement uses TRBV6-1 and TRBJ1-1, with a tentative D call TRBD1 (5 bases). Germline V gives CDR1 MNHNS, CDR2 SASEGT. The CDR3 covers 15 residues. V was trimmed by 1 base and J by 0 bases, leaving 9 bases between them. CDR3 bases: TGTGCCAGCAGTGAAGGGGGACTGTTGAACACTGAAGCTTTCTTT. Translated: CASSEGGLLNTEAFF.

This clone was counted between two and nine times. The chain is built from TRBV28 and TRBJ2-7; no reliable D call. The CDR3 totals 14 residues. V was shortened by 3 bases and J by 3 bases, with 12 bases between the two germline ends. CDR1 is MDHEN and CDR2 is SYDVKM in the germline V gene. CDR3 sequence: CASSLAGGRYEQYF. The CDR3 DNA is TGTGCCAGCAGTTTGGCTGGCGGTCGCTACGAGCAGTACTTC.

V is TRBV29-1 and J is TRBJ2-1; 9 nucleotides match TRBD2. This CDR3 spans 15 amino acids. Looked up from germline, CDR1 is SQVTM and CDR2 is ANQGSEA. Germline trimming cut 2 bases from V and 1 base from J; bases unmatched to any gene: 3. The CDR3 protein is CSVETAGGSYNEQFF. In nucleotides, the CDR3 is TGCAGCGTTGAAACGGCGGGAGGGTCCTACAATGAGCAGTTCTTC.

This chain links TRBV11-2 with TRBJ2-3; D possibly corresponds to TRBD1 (6 bases). This CDR3 has 15 residues. Germline V gene lookup returns CDR1 SGHAT and CDR2 FQNNGV. The V gene lost 5 bases and the J gene lost 2 bases, with 14 bases spanning the gap. Here the CDR3 reads CASSPKGDNTDTQYF. The CDR3 region has the DNA TGTGCCAGCAGCCCCAAAGGGGACAACACAGATACGCAGTATTTT.

This chain connects TRBV4-1 to TRBJ2-3, with 7 nucleotides matching TRBD1. This CDR3 comprises 16 residues. The germline V gene encodes CDR1 MGHRA and CDR2 YSYEKL. After removal of 4 bases from V and 2 bases from J, the junction contained 9 bases not matched to a gene. The DNA of the CDR3 is TGCGCCAGCAGCCGTCTGACAGGGCGAAACACAGATACGCAGTATTTT. Residues: CASSRLTGRNTDTQYF.

This sequence joins TRBV11-2 and TRBJ2-1; D ambiguous. Germline V gene sequence: CDR1 SGHAT, CDR2 FQNNGV. The CDR3 loop spans 13 amino acids. V was pared by 5 bases and J by 6 bases, with 11 bases between. The CDR3 coding sequence is TGTGCCAGCAGCCCACCCGCAGGCAATGAGCAGTTCTTC. This codes for CASSPPAGNEQFF.

The CDR3 bases are TGTGCCAGCAGTCGACAGGGTTTTGGCTACACCTTC. This gives the protein CASSRQGFGYTF. The chain recombines TRBV7-8 with TRBJ1-2; TRBD1 agrees at 7 bases. V shed 6 bases, J shed 7 bases, and the junction held 5 bases outside the gene matches. The V gene's germline CDR1 is SGHVS and CDR2 FQNEAQ. The CDR3 is 12 amino acids.

The chain employs TRBV9 and TRBJ2-1; a weak D match, TRBD1 (6 bases). The CDR3 has 15 amino acids. Between the trimmed V and J ends, which lost 0 bases and 4 bases, there was a span of 11 bases. CDR1 is SGDLS and CDR2 is YYNGEE in the germline V gene. CDR3 amino acids: CASSVVGTHYNEQFF. Here the CDR3 DNA reads TGTGCCAGCAGCGTAGTAGGGACACATTACAATGAGCAGTTCTTC.